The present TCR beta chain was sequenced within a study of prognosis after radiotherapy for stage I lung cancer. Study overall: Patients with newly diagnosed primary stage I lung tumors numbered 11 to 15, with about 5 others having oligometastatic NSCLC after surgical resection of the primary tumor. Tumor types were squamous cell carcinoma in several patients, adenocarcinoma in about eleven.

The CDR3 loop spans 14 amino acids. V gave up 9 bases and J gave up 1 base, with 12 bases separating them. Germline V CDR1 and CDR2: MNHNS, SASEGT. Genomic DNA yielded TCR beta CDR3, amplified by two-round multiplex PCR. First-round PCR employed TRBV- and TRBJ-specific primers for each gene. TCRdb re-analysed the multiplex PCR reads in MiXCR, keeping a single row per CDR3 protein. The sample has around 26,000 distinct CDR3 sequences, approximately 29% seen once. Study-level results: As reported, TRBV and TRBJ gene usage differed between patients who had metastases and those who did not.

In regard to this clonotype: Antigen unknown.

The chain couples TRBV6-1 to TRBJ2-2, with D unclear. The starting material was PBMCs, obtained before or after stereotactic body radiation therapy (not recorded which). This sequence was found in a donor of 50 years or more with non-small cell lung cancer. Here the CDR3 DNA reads TGTGCCAGTTACAGACTTCAGAACACCGGGGAGCTGTTTTTT. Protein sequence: CASYRLQNTGELFF.